The rows below give T cell receptor beta chains drawn from one sample of a study of post-analysis software for immune sequencing data. TCRdb reprocessed the PCR reads with MiXCR, giving one entry per CDR3 protein. The profile shows 550,000 to 700,000 distinct CDR3 sequences, 40% to 50% of them singletons. Sequenced material: blood. The receptors were gathered from a girl under 18 with multiple sclerosis. Each CDR3 is given with its conserved first and last residue. D genes are given only for firm matches.

d_call	v_call	j_call	cdr3_aa
TRBD2	TRBV20-1	TRBJ2-1	CSATPAGGGNEQFF
-	TRBV6-5	-	CASSYWGDTSYEQYF
TRBD2	TRBV6-5	TRBJ2-5	CASSYSPTSVHETQYF
-	TRBV7-9	TRBJ2-5	CASSLSGWETQYF
-	TRBV13	TRBJ1-4	CASSRRGERVEKLFF
-	TRBV11-3	TRBJ2-1	CASSSIRDFHNEQFF
-	TRBV12-3/TRBV12-4	TRBJ2-7	CASSPTSYEQYF
TRBD1	TRBV12-3/TRBV12-4	TRBJ2-3	CASSPGQAETDTQYF
TRBD1	TRBV12-3/TRBV12-4	TRBJ1-5	CASTVQGVQPQHF
TRBD2	TRBV7-2	TRBJ2-3	CASGPRSGGARGTQYF
-	TRBV4-1	TRBJ2-5	CASSQEAGLARETQYF
TRBD1	TRBV7-9	TRBJ2-5	CASSLRTGGVETQYF
TRBD2	TRBV4-1	-	CASSQVGRRESEQYF
TRBD1	TRBV7-2	TRBJ1-2	CASSWRTGWENYGYTF
-	TRBV6-6	TRBJ2-3	CASTITGTTDTQYF
-	TRBV29-1	TRBJ2-5	CSVGGLSGETQYF
-	TRBV24-1	TRBJ2-5	CATSEGYQETQYF
-	TRBV20-1	TRBJ1-1	CSALNGRNTEAFF
-	TRBV30	TRBJ2-3	CAWSETGSGTDTQYF
-	TRBV5-1	TRBJ2-7	CASSLDWRDASYEQYF
TRBD1	TRBV4-2	-	CASSQEDRTAYEQYF
-	TRBV6-5	TRBJ2-7	CASSYDPLKEQYF
-	TRBV7-8	TRBJ1-1	CASSPMLNTEAFF
-	TRBV7-9	TRBJ2-1	CASSPSLAETDYNEQFF
-	TRBV24-1	TRBJ2-3	CATSDSNFGQGDYTQYF
-	TRBV20-1	TRBJ2-3	CSATLATDTQYF
-	TRBV4-1	TRBJ2-3	CASSQDTALGTDTQYF
TRBD1	TRBV3-1	TRBJ1-1	CASSQGTGQAFF
-	TRBV5-1	TRBJ2-7	CASSLGASISYEQYF
-	TRBV28	TRBJ2-1	CASSFPTLDEQFF
-	TRBV25-1	TRBJ1-5	CASSEQNQPQHF
-	TRBV6-5	TRBJ2-7	CASSYLGVGYF
-	TRBV4-1	TRBJ2-7	CASSPWEGADDEQYF
TRBD2	TRBV27	TRBJ2-7	CASKLGTSSYEQYF